These T cell receptor beta chains were read from a single sample in a study of radiotherapy plus CTLA-4 blockade in lung cancer. Using immunoSEQ multiplex PCR, the repertoire was profiled, and TCRdb retains in-frame clones only, with some absent. The table records 65,000 to 85,000 clones, nearly 75% of them present only once. The specimen comprised peripheral blood, sampled from a patient treated with radiotherapy plus ipilimumab. The receptors were sampled from a human donor with non-small cell lung cancer whose response to radiotherapy plus ipilimumab could not be evaluated. Each CDR3 is given with its conserved first and last residue. The D gene is left open where the match is weak. Clone size, where shown, is once, few, many, or a class for clones that have expanded.

len: 15
abundance: .
v_gene: TRBV9
d_gene: TRBD2
j_gene: TRBJ2-3
CDR3nt: TGTGCCAGCAGCTTCACTAGCGGGAACACAGATACGCAGTATTTT
CDR3aa: CASSFTSGNTDTQYF

len: 19
abundance: .
v_gene: TRBV7-8
d_gene: TRBD1
j_gene: TRBJ1-2
CDR3nt: TGTGCCAGCAGCTTAGATAGTGCCCTCGGACAGGGCGGTAACTATGGCTACACCTTC
CDR3aa: CASSLDSALGQGGNYGYTF

len: 15
abundance: .
v_gene: TRBV5-1
d_gene: .
j_gene: TRBJ2-6
CDR3nt: TGCGCCAGCAGCTTGGGACTGACTGGGGCCAACGTCCTGACTTTC
CDR3aa: CASSLGLTGANVLTF

len: 15
abundance: .
v_gene: TRBV5-5
d_gene: .
j_gene: TRBJ1-2
CDR3nt: TGTGCCAGCAGCTTGTTGGGAGGGATTAACTATGGCTACACCTTC
CDR3aa: CASSLLGGINYGYTF

len: 14
abundance: .
v_gene: TRBV9
d_gene: .
j_gene: TRBJ2-1
CDR3nt: TGTGCCAGCAGCCCGTCGACTCCGGCCAATGAGCAGTTCTTC
CDR3aa: CASSPSTPANEQFF

len: 13
abundance: .
v_gene: TRBV25-1
d_gene: .
j_gene: TRBJ2-7
CDR3nt: TGTGCCAGCAGAAGCCGACTAGGAGACGAGCAGTACTTC
CDR3aa: CASRSRLGDEQYF

len: 16
abundance: few
v_gene: TRBV7-6
d_gene: TRBD1
j_gene: TRBJ2-1
CDR3nt: TGTGCCAGCAGCTCCCTCCGGGACAGGGACAACAATGAGCAGTTCTTC
CDR3aa: CASSSLRDRDNNEQFF

len: 16
abundance: .
v_gene: TRBV21-1
d_gene: .
j_gene: TRBJ2-1
CDR3nt: TGTGCCAGCAGCAGACAGGGGCATTTCTCCTACAATGAGCAGTTCTTC
CDR3aa: CASSRQGHFSYNEQFF

len: 15
abundance: .
v_gene: TRBV30
d_gene: .
j_gene: TRBJ1-6
CDR3nt: TGTGCCTGGAACCCCAGTAGCTCCTATAATTCCCCCCTCCACTTT
CDR3aa: CAWNPSSSYNSPLHF

len: 13
abundance: .
v_gene: TRBV5-4
d_gene: TRBD2
j_gene: TRBJ2-1
CDR3nt: TGTGCCAGCAGCTTCAGCGGGGGTAATGAGCAGTTCTTC
CDR3aa: CASSFSGGNEQFF

len: 15
abundance: .
v_gene: TRBV7-8
d_gene: TRBD1
j_gene: TRBJ1-2
CDR3nt: TGTGCCAGCAGCCCAGGACAGGATTACTTCTATGGCTACACCTTC
CDR3aa: CASSPGQDYFYGYTF

len: 14
abundance: .
v_gene: TRBV7-8
d_gene: .
j_gene: TRBJ1-1
CDR3nt: TGTGCCAGCAGCCCCGAAGACAGGAGGACTGAAGCTTTCTTT
CDR3aa: CASSPEDRRTEAFF

len: 15
abundance: .
v_gene: TRBV19
d_gene: TRBD1
j_gene: TRBJ2-6
CDR3nt: TGTGCCAGTCTCCAGGGGGCATCTGGGGCCAACGTCCTGACTTTC
CDR3aa: CASLQGASGANVLTF

len: 15
abundance: .
v_gene: TRBV30
d_gene: .
j_gene: TRBJ1-1
CDR3nt: TGTGCCTGGAGCAAAACAGGGACCTTGAACACTGAAGCTTTCTTT
CDR3aa: CAWSKTGTLNTEAFF